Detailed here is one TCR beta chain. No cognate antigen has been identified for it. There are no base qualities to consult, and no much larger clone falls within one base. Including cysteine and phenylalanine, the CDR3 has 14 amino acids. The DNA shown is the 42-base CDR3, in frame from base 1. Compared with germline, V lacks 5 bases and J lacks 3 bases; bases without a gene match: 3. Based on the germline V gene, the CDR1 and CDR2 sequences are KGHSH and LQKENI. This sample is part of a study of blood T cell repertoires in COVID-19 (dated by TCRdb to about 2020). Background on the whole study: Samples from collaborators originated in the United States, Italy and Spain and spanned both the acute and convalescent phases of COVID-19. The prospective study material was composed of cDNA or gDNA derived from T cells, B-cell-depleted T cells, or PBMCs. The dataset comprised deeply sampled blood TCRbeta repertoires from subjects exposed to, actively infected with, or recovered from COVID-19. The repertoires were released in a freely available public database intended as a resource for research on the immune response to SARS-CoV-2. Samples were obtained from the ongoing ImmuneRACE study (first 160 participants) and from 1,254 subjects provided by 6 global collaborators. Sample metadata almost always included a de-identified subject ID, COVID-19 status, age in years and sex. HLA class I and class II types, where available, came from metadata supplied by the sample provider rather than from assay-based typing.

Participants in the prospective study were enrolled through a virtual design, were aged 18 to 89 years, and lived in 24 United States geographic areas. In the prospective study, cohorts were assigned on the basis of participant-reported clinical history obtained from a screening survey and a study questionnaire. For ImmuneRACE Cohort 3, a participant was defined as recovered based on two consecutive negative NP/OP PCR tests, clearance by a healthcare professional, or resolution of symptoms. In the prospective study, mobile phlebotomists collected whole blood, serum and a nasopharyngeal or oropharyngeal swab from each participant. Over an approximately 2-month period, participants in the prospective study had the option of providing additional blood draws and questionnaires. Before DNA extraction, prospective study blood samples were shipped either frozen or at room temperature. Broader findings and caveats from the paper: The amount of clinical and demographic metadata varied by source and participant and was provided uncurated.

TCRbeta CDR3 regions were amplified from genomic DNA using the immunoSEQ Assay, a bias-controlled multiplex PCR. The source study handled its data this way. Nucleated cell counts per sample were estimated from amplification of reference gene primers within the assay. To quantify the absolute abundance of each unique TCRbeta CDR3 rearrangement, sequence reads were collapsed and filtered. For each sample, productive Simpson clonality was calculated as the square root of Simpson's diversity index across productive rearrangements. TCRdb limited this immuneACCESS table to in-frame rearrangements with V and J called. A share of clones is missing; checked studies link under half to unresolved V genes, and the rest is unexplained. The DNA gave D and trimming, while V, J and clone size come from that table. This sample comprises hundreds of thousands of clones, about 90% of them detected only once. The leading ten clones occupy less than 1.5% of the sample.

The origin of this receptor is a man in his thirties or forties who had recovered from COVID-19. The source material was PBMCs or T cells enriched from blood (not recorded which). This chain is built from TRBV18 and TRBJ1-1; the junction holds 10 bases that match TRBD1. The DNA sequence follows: TGTGCCAGCTCAGCGGGACAGGGGTACACTGAAGCTTTCTTT. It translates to CASSAGQGYTEAFF.